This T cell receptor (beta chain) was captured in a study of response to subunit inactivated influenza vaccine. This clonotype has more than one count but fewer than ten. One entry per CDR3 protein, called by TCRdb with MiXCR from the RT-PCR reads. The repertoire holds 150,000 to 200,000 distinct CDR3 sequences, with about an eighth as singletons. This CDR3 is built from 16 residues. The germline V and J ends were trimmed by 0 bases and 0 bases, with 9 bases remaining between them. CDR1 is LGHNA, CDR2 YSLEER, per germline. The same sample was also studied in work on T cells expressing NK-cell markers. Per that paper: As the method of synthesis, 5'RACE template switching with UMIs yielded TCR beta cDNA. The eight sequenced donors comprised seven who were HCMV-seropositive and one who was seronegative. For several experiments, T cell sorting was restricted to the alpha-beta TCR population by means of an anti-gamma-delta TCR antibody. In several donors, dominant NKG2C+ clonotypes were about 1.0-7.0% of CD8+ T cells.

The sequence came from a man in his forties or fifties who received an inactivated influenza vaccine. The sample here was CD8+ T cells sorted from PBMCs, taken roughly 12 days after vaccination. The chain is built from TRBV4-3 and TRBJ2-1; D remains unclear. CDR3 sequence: CASSQDTWSSYNEQFF. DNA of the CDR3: TGCGCCAGCAGCCAAGACACTTGGAGCTCCTACAATGAGCAGTTCTTC.